This T cell receptor (beta chain) derives from a study of blood T cells in healthy people across ages. General observations from the study: Naive T cell percentage showed a strong correlation with the diversity of TCR beta. Age advanced and TCR beta diversity per million T cells fell, roughly linearly.

Comment on this clonotype: Its antigen remains unidentified.

V lost 7 bases and J lost 5, with 24 bases in between. CDR1 MNHEY and CDR2 SVGEGT come from the germline V gene. The CDR3 is 17 residues long. Together with a sample-barcoded 5' primer, a J-beta primer mix was included in a second PCR lasting roughly 6 to 12 cycles. In TCRdb, the 5' RACE reads were re-called with MiXCR into one record per CDR3 protein. The repertoire holds hundreds of thousands of distinct CDR3 sequences, with around a quarter as singletons. These data were also reused for a study on T cells of mothers and their children.

This chain connects TRBV6-2 or TRBV6-3 to TRBJ1-5, with a possible D match to TRBD1 (5 bases). The material sequenced was blood. The source is a boy between 2 and 10 years old in good health. The CDR3: CASTPRGRYRTHQPQHF. The CDR3 region has the DNA TGTGCCAGCACTCCTAGGGGTCGCTACAGGACGCATCAGCCCCAGCATTTT.